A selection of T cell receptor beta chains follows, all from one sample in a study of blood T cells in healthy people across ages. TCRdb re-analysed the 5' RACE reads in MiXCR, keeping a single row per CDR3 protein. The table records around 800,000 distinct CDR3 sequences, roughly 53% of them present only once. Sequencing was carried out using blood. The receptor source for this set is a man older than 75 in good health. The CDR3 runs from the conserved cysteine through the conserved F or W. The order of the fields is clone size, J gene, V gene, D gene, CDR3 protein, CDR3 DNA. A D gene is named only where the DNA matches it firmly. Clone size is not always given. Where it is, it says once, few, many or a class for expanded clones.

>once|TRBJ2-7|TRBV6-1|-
CASGGGRNSYEQYF
TGTGCCAGCGGTGGAGGACGGAACTCCTACGAGCAGTACTTC
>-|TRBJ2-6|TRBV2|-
CASTMGSSVSGANVLTF
TGTGCCAGCACTATGGGATCGTCGGTCTCTGGGGCCAACGTCCTGACTTTC
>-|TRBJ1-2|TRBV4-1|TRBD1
CASSPTDRLYGYTF
TGCGCCAGCAGCCCTACGGACAGGCTCTATGGCTACACCTTC
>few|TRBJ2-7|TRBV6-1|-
CASSEGYSYEQYF
TGTGCCAGCAGTGAAGGGTACTCCTACGAGCAGTACTTC
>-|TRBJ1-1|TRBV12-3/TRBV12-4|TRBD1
CASSLGTTGVSEAFF
TGTGCCAGCAGTTTGGGGACCACAGGGGTCTCTGAAGCTTTCTTT
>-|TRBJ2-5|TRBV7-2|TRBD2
CASILGLADYNEQYF
TGTGCCAGCATTCTAGGACTAGCGGACTACAATGAGCAGTACTTC
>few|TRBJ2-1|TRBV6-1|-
CASSGGKGALSPRPLFF
TGTGCCAGCAGCGGGGGGAAGGGGGCCTTAAGCCCACGTCCTCTGTTCTTC
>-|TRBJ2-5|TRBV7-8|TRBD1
CASSRTRSRTGVGQETQYF
TGTGCCAGCAGCCGAACGCGATCCAGAACAGGGGTGGGCCAAGAGACCCAGTACTTC
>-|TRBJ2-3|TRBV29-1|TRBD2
CSVTPGLHTDTQYF
TGCAGCGTGACTCCGGGACTACACACAGATACGCAGTATTTT
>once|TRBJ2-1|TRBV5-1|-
CASSPGENYNEQFF
TGCGCCAGCAGCCCGGGAGAAAACTACAATGAGCAGTTCTTC
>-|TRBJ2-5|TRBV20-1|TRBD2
CSARPFPGLAQETQYF
TGCAGTGCTAGACCCTTCCCAGGACTAGCTCAAGAGACCCAGTACTTC
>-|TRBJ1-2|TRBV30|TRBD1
CAWRKVRTGGAGYTF
TGTGCCTGGAGGAAGGTTCGGACAGGGGGCGCCGGCTACACCTTC
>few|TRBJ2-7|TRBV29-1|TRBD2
CSVESSGGREQYF
TGCAGCGTTGAGAGTAGCGGGGGACGCGAGCAGTACTTC
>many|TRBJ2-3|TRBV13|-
CASSLGGLPTDTQYF
TGTGCCAGCAGCTTAGGGGGCCTGCCTACAGATACGCAGTATTTT